A selection of T cell receptor beta chains follows, all from one sample in a study of T cells in Graves' hyperthyroidism and ophthalmopathy. In TCRdb, the multiplex PCR reads were re-called with MiXCR into one record per CDR3 protein. The sample yields some 460,000 distinct CDR3 sequences, roughly 14% seen once. The sequenced sample was blood. Receptors originate from a woman aged 18-35 years with Graves' hyperthyroidism. Both conserved end residues are part of each CDR3. The D gene is left open where the match is weak. Size values are once, few and many counts, or a class for expanded clones, and some rows have none.

>TRBV30|-|TRBJ2-5|-
CAWSVGVGLGVGETQYF
TGTGCCTGGAGTGTAGGCGTGGGTTTGGGGGTCGGAGAGACCCAGTACTTC
>TRBV7-3|TRBD1|TRBJ2-6|many
CASSLGGLRGHPSSGANVLTF
TGTGCCAGCAGCTTAGGTGGGCTAAGGGGGCATCCGTCCTCTGGGGCCAACGTCCTGACTTTC
>TRBV20-1|-|TRBJ2-3|many
CSATRTTDTQYF
TGCAGTGCTACGCGGACTACAGATACGCAGTATTTT
>TRBV18|TRBD1|TRBJ1-1|many
CASSRQGSTEAFF
TGTGCCAGCTCACGACAGGGATCCACTGAAGCTTTCTTT
>TRBV20-1|TRBD1|TRBJ2-2|many
CSASGDRNTGELFF
TGCAGTGCTAGCGGGGACAGGAACACCGGGGAGCTGTTTTTT
>TRBV10-3|TRBD2|TRBJ2-2|-
CATAASGRAGELFF
TGTGCCACCGCTGCTAGCGGGAGGGCCGGGGAGCTGTTTTTT
>TRBV29-1|TRBD2|TRBJ2-1|-
CSVDGLAGVSYSEQFF
TGCAGCGTTGACGGACTAGCGGGAGTTTCCTACAGTGAGCAGTTCTTC
>TRBV30|TRBD1|TRBJ2-7|many
CAWSSGTGDEQYF
TGTGCCTGGAGCTCCGGGACAGGGGACGAGCAGTACTTC
>TRBV28|-|TRBJ1-1|-
CASSLIGTFPEGTEAFF
TGTGCCAGCAGTCTGATAGGGACCTTCCCAGAAGGCACTGAAGCTTTCTTT
>TRBV19|TRBD2|TRBJ2-2|-
CASNRQRGGAGELFF
TGTGCCAGTAACCGACAGCGGGGAGGGGCCGGGGAGCTGTTTTTT
>TRBV2|-|TRBJ2-1|few
CASSGTGILRNEQFF
TGTGCCAGCAGTGGAACAGGGATCCTAAGGAATGAGCAGTTCTTC
>TRBV5-1|-|TRBJ1-4|-
CASAFNGRGGEKLFF
TGCGCCAGCGCCTTCAATGGCAGAGGGGGGGAAAAACTGTTTTTT